This is a list of T cell receptor beta chains from one sample in a study of blood T cell repertoires in COVID-19. Generated by immunoSEQ multiplex PCR, the TCRdb table keeps only in-frame clones and is missing some. The sample has about 250,000 clones, around 84% seen once. What was sequenced was peripheral blood. Every receptor here comes from a woman aged 40-49 years who had recovered from COVID-19. The CDR3 runs from the conserved cysteine through the conserved F or W.

J gene: TRBJ2-7
V gene: TRBV6-5
CDR3 protein: CASKGTLYEQYF

J gene: TRBJ2-1
V gene: TRBV2
CDR3 protein: CASSVIQGSFF

J gene: TRBJ1-6
V gene: TRBV6-1
CDR3 protein: CASSEAAGRNSPLHF

J gene: TRBJ2-3
V gene: TRBV27
CDR3 protein: CASSLVSGGAMADTQYF

J gene: TRBJ2-5
V gene: TRBV5-5
CDR3 protein: CASSPPTGQETQYF

J gene: TRBJ2-7
V gene: TRBV7-8
CDR3 protein: CASSFDRGRPEQYF

J gene: TRBJ1-1
V gene: TRBV19
CDR3 protein: CASSIWERNTEAFF

J gene: TRBJ1-6
V gene: TRBV5-4
CDR3 protein: CASSIRSAGNNSPLHF

J gene: TRBJ1-1
V gene: TRBV18
CDR3 protein: CASSLTVVGQNTEAFF

J gene: TRBJ1-2
V gene: TRBV5-6
CDR3 protein: CASSLGTGYGYTF

J gene: TRBJ1-1
V gene: TRBV11-3
CDR3 protein: CASSSLGLNTEAFF

J gene: TRBJ1-6
V gene: TRBV5-5
CDR3 protein: CASSSLGDRVSPLHF

J gene: TRBJ2-3
V gene: TRBV28
CDR3 protein: CASNPEGDTQYF

J gene: TRBJ2-7
V gene: TRBV7-9
CDR3 protein: CASSAARGQPYEQYF

J gene: TRBJ2-7
V gene: TRBV6-1
CDR3 protein: CASSARWGLDTYEQYF

J gene: TRBJ1-2
V gene: TRBV28
CDR3 protein: CASMERVYYGYTF

J gene: TRBJ2-2
V gene: TRBV7-9
CDR3 protein: CASSLHRADTGELFF

J gene: TRBJ2-1
V gene: TRBV6-5
CDR3 protein: CASSSRGTYNEQFF

J gene: TRBJ2-7
V gene: TRBV6-5
CDR3 protein: CASSSRQGAAGEQYF

J gene: TRBJ1-1
V gene: TRBV28
CDR3 protein: CASSPPPGTEAFF

J gene: TRBJ2-1
V gene: TRBV19
CDR3 protein: CASNKQGSDNEQFF

J gene: TRBJ2-5
V gene: TRBV4-2
CDR3 protein: CASSQPGTGEETQYF

J gene: TRBJ2-5
V gene: TRBV18
CDR3 protein: CASSRGRSGETQYF

J gene: TRBJ1-1
V gene: TRBV3-1/TRBV3-2
CDR3 protein: CASSQDRASFEAFF

J gene: TRBJ1-2
V gene: TRBV27
CDR3 protein: CASSLSPLGALSGYTF

J gene: TRBJ2-1
V gene: TRBV7-9
CDR3 protein: CASSPRQDPYNEQFF

J gene: TRBJ1-2
V gene: TRBV25-1
CDR3 protein: CASSEPGHTNYGYTF

J gene: TRBJ1-6
V gene: TRBV2
CDR3 protein: CASSGDREASPLHF

J gene: TRBJ2-3
V gene: TRBV6-6
CDR3 protein: CASSKGPSGSTDTQYF

J gene: TRBJ1-5
V gene: TRBV28
CDR3 protein: CASRSTGYSNQPQHF

J gene: TRBJ2-1
V gene: TRBV7-2
CDR3 protein: CASSLGGRVEYNEQFF

J gene: TRBJ1-3
V gene: TRBV6-5
CDR3 protein: CASSRRTVSGNTIYF

J gene: TRBJ2-7
V gene: TRBV23-1
CDR3 protein: CASTHRGRPYEQYF

J gene: TRBJ1-5
V gene: TRBV28
CDR3 protein: CASSLLPRGQPQHF

J gene: TRBJ1-6
V gene: TRBV4-1
CDR3 protein: CASSRAGSRNSPLHF

J gene: TRBJ1-2
V gene: TRBV5-6
CDR3 protein: CASSLAALGGADGYTF

J gene: TRBJ1-3
V gene: TRBV18
CDR3 protein: CASSPSGNGNTIYF

J gene: TRBJ1-6
V gene: TRBV9
CDR3 protein: CASREDSSYNSPLHF

J gene: TRBJ2-3
V gene: TRBV5-1
CDR3 protein: CASSATGLDTQYF

J gene: TRBJ2-5
V gene: TRBV9
CDR3 protein: CASSVQGSETQYF

J gene: TRBJ1-1
V gene: TRBV19
CDR3 protein: CASSEVRRDTEAFF

J gene: TRBJ1-2
V gene: TRBV7-2
CDR3 protein: CASSFRQNLGYGYTF

J gene: TRBJ2-2
V gene: TRBV28
CDR3 protein: CASSFKGVHTGELFF